This TCR beta chain stems from a study of PD-L1 blockade in urothelial cancer. V was trimmed by 1 base and J by 7 bases, leaving 11 bases between them. The germline gives CDR1 MNHEY, CDR2 SMNVEV (reference sequence). This CDR3 comprises 13 residues. Some clones are missing from TCRdb's copy, which holds only in-frame ones; the method was immunoSEQ multiplex PCR. The sample holds some 56,000 clones, about four fifths seen once. Time point here: pretreatment peripheral blood. V is TRBV27 and J is TRBJ2-7, with D possibly being TRBD2 (6 bases). The receptor was derived from a man aged 50 to 60 with urothelial cancer. The sequenced sample was PBMCs, obtained around atezolizumab (anti-PD-L1) treatment. CDR3 coding DNA: TGTGCCAGCAGTTTATATACTAGCAGAGAGCAGTACTTC. This gives the protein CASSLYTSREQYF.